The T cell receptor beta chain described here comes from a study of type 1 and type 2 diabetes patients. Study overall: The cohort mixed type 1 diabetes, type 2 diabetes and nondiabetic donors.

Germline CDR1 and CDR2: SGHTA and FQGTGA. This CDR3 comprises 14 residues. V was cut by 8 bases and J by 6 bases, with 17 bases left in between. PCR was run on genomic DNA. Multiplex PCR with 30 forward and 13 reverse primers amplified the TCR beta CDR3. TCRdb called the multiplex PCR reads again in MiXCR, with one record for every CDR3 protein. Among about 270,000 distinct CDR3 sequences listed, roughly 50% were seen once. This clonotype was recorded a few times. The chain is built from TRBV7-3 and TRBJ2-1; D possibly corresponds to TRBD2 (6 bases). Sequenced material: peripheral blood mononuclear cells (PBMCs). The receptor was derived from a man in his late teens or twenties with type 2 diabetes. The DNA of the CDR3 is TGTGCCAGCGGGTATCTTAGCGGCGCCAATGAGCAGTTCTTC. Its translation is CASGYLSGANEQFF.